This entry concerns a single TCR beta chain. Antigen: not known. The length of the CDR3 is 14 residues. The germline V and J ends were trimmed by 8 bases and 2 bases, with 15 bases remaining between them. Germline CDR1 is MDHEN and CDR2 is SYDVKM. These data come from a study of glioma-infiltrating T cells after dendritic cell vaccination. Amplification used 60 V beta primers and 13 J beta primers. TCRdb's table, derived via immunoSEQ multiplex PCR, lists solely in-frame clones and lacks some. The data contain approximately 46,000 clones, roughly 90% of them seen just once; the ten biggest clones take up roughly 5.4%. Regarding the study as a whole: Patients with more pretreatment TILs had longer time to progression and survival. No direct clonality-survival link was found; a diverse polyclonal response may matter. Few patients contributed both blood and tumor specimens.

The time point is: after dendritic cell vaccination, including at tumor progression/relapse. The chain combines TRBV28 with TRBJ1-1; perhaps TRBD1 as D (6 bases). The sequence was obtained from a human donor with glioblastoma. The material was blood, obtained after dendritic cell vaccination. The CDR3 nucleotides read TGTGCCAGCTATTCTGGACAGTTAAACACTGAAGCTTTCTTT. It yields the protein CASYSGQLNTEAFF.